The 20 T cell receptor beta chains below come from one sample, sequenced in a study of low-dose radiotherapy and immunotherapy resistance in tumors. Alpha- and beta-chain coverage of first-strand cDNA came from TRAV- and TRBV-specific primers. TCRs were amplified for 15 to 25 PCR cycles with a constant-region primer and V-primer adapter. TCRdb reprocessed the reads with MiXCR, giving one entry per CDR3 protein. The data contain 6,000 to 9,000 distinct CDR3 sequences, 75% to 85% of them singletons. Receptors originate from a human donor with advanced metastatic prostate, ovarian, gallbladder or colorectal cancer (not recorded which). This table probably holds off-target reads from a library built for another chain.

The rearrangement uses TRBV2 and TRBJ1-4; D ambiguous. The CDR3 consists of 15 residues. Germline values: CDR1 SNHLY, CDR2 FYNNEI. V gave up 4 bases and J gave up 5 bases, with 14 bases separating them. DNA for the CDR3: TGTGCCAGCAGTGCAACAGCCATTCAAAATGAAAAACTGTTTTTT. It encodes CASSATAIQNEKLFF.

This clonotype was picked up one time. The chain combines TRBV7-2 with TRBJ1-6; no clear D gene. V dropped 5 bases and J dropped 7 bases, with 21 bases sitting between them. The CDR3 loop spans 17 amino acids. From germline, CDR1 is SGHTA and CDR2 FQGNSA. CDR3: CASSTQSDGLENSPLHF. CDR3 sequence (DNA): TGTGCCAGCAGCACACAATCGGACGGTTTGGAGAATTCACCCCTCCACTTT.

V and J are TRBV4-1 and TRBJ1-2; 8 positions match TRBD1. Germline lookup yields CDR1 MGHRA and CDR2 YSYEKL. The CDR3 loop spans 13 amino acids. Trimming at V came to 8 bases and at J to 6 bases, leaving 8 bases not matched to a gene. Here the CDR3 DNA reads TGCGCCAGCGCAGGACAGGGAGGTCATGGCTACACCTTC. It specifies CASAGQGGHGYTF.

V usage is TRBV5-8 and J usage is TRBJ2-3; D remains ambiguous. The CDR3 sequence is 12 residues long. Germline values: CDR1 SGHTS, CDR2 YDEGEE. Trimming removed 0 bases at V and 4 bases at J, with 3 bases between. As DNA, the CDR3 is TGTGCCAGCAGCTTGGAAGCAGATACGCAGTATTTT. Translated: CASSLEADTQYF.

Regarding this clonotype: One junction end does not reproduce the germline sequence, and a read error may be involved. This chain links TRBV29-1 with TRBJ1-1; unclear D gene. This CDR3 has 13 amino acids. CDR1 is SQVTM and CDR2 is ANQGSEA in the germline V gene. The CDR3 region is CSVELYGNTEAFF. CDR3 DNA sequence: TGCAGCGTTGAACTTTACGGGAACACTGAGGCTTTCTTT.

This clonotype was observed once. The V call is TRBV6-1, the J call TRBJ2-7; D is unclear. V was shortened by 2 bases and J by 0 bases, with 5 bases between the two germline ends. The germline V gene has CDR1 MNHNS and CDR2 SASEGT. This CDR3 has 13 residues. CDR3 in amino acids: CASSESGSYEQYF. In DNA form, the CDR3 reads TGTGCCAGCAGTGAATCTGGCTCCTACGAGCAGTACTTC.

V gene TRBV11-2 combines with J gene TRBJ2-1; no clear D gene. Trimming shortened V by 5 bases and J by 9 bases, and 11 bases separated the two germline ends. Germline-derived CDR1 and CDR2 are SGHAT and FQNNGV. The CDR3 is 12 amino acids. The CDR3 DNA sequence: TGTGCCAGCAGCGGCTCGGGTGCTGAGCAGTTCTTC. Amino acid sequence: CASSGSGAEQFF.

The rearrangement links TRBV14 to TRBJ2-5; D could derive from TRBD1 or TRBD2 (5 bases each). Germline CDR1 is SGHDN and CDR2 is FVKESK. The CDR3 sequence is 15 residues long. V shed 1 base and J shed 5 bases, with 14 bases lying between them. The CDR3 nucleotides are TGTGCCAGCAGCCAAGCTTGGGGACCTCAGGAGACCCAGTACTTC. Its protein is CASSQAWGPQETQYF.

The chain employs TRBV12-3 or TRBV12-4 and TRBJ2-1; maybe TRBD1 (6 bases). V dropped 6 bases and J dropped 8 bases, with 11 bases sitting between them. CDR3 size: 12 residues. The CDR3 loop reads CASSMTGDEQFF. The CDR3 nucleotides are TGTGCCAGCAGCATGACAGGAGATGAGCAGTTCTTC.

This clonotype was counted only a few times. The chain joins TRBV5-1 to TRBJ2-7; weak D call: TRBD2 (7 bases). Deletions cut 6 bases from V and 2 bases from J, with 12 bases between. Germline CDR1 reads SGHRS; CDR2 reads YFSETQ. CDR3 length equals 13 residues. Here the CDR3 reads CASMGGGTYEQYF. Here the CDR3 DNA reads TGCGCCAGCATGGGCGGGGGCACCTACGAGCAGTACTTC.

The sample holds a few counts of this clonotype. CDR3 sequence: CASSADSGVYEQYF. The CDR3 nucleotides are TGTGCCAGCAGTGCTGACTCCGGGGTCTACGAGCAGTACTTC. The rearrangement uses TRBV2 and TRBJ2-7; D perhaps matches TRBD2 (5 bases). The CDR3 sequence is 14 residues long. V lost 4 bases and J 3 bases, leaving 13 bases between the germline ends. CDR1 and CDR2 from the germline V gene are SNHLY and FYNNEI.

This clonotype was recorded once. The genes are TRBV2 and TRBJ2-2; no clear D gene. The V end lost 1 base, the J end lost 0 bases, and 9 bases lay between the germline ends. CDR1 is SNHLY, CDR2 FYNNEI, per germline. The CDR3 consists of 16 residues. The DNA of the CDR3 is TGTGCCAGCAGTGAAGGCAGGTGGACGAACACCGGGGAGCTGTTTTTT. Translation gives CASSEGRWTNTGELFF.

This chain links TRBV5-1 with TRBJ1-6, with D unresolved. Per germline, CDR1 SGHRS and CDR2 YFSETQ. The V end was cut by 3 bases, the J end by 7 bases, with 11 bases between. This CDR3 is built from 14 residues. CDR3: CASSYQTGNSPLHF. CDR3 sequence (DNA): TGCGCCAGCAGCTACCAGACGGGAAATTCACCCCTCCACTTT.

The CDR3 here is CASSEGTGATGELFF. CDR3 nucleotide sequence: TGTGCCAGCAGTGAAGGGACAGGAGCAACCGGGGAGCTGTTTTTT. This rearrangement joins TRBV6-1 to TRBJ2-2; 7 bases are shared with TRBD1. The ends lost 1 base at V and 5 bases at J; junction bases unmatched: 4. The CDR3 has 15 amino acids. Per germline, CDR1 MNHNS and CDR2 SASEGT.

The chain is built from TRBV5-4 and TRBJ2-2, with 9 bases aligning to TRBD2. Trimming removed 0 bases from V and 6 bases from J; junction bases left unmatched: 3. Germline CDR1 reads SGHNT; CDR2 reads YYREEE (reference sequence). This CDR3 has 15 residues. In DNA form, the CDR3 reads TGTGCCAGCAGCTTGGGGCGGGGGGGCCCCGGGGAGCTGTTTTTT. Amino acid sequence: CASSLGRGGPGELFF.

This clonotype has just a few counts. CDR3 nucleotide sequence: TGTGCCAGCAGCTGGACCCAGGGGGCGGATGAAAAACTGTTTTTT. This encodes CASSWTQGADEKLFF. This chain uses TRBV5-6 with TRBJ1-4, with 8 nucleotides matching TRBD1. Germline lookup yields CDR1 SGHDT and CDR2 YYEEEE. This CDR3 is built from 15 residues. The trim removed 3 bases at V and 6 bases at J, leaving 7 bases unmatched.

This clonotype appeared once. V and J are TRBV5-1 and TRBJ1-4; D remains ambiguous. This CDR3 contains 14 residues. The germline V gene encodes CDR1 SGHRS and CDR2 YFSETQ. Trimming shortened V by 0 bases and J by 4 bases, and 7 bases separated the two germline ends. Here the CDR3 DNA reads TGCGCCAGCAGCTTGGACAGCTATAATGAAAAACTGTTTTTT. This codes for CASSLDSYNEKLFF.

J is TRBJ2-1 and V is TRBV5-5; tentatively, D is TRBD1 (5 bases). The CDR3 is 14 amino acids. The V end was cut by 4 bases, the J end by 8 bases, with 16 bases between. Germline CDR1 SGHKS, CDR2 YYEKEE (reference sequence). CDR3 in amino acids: CASSPEVTADEQFF. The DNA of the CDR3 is TGTGCCAGCAGCCCCGAGGTGACAGCTGATGAGCAGTTCTTC.

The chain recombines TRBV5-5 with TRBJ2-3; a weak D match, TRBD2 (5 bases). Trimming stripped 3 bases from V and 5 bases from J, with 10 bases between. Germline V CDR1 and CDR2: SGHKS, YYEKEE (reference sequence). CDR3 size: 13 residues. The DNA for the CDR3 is TGTGCCAGCAGCTACCGGGAAGGAGATACGCAGTATTTT. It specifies CASSYREGDTQYF.

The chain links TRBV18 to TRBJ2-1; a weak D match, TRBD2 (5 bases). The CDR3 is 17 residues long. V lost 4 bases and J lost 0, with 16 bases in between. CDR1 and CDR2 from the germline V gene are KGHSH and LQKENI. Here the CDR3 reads CASSRTGLESSYNEQFF. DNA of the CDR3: TGTGCCAGCTCACGGACTGGGCTAGAGAGCTCCTACAATGAGCAGTTCTTC.